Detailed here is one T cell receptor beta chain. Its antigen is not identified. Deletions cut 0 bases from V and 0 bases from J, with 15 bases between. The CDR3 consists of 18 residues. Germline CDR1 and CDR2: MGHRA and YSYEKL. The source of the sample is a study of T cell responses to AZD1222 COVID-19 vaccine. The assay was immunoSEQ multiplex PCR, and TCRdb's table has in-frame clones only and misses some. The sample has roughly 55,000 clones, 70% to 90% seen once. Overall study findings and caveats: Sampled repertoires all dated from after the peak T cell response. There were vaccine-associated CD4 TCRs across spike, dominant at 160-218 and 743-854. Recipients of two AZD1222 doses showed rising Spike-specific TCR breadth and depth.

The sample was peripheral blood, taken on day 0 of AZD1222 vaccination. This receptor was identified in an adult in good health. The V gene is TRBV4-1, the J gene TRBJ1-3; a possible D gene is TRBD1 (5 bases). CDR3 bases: TGCGCCAGCAGCCAAGATTACGGGGGGTCCAACTCTGGAAACACCATATATTTT. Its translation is CASSQDYGGSNSGNTIYF.